This TCR beta chain was identified during a study of T cell responses to AZD1222 COVID-19 vaccine. The overall study: Pooled together were second doses at about 4 or about 12 weeks. Broader study findings: No repertoire was sampled before or during the peak T cell response, only after it.

Data came from immunoSEQ multiplex PCR; TCRdb stores just in-frame clones and leaves some out. The sample shows some 170,000 clones, approximately 92% of them seen only once. CDR1 is MNHEY, CDR2 SVGAGI, per germline. The CDR3 contains 16 residues. The V gene lost 0 bases and the J gene lost 6 bases, with 15 bases spanning the gap. To note about this clone: Its antigen is currently unknown.

This TCR was recovered from an adult in good health. The gene calls are TRBV6-5 and TRBJ2-1, with unresolved D. The starting material was peripheral blood, obtained on day 0 of AZD1222 vaccination. The CDR3 sequence: CASSYSTAPAPNEQFF. The CDR3 DNA reads TGTGCCAGCAGTTACTCGACTGCCCCTGCTCCCAATGAGCAGTTCTTC.